Here is one T cell receptor (beta chain) with its context. As yet, its antigen is unknown. The source of the sample is a study of cytomegalovirus exposure and HLA in healthy donors. Study-level results: Certain sequence variants were highly shared and formed a cluster, and this cluster was likely a sequencing artifact.

PCR amplification relied on 60 Vbeta primers (plus 13 Jbeta primers). The repertoire was sequenced with immunoSEQ multiplex PCR; TCRdb's copy has only in-frame clones and lacks some. The profile covers some 130,000 clones, with about four fifths appearing a single time and about 11% taken by the ten largest. The CDR3 runs 16 residues. With V trimmed by 4 bases and J by 2 bases, 8 bases remained unmatched. The V gene's germline CDR1 is SGHVS and CDR2 FNYEAQ. The receptor's source is a male donor in good health and CMV-seropositive. Sequencing was carried out using PBMCs. The genes are TRBV7-6 and TRBJ2-7; TRBD1 aligns across 10 bases. CDR3 sequence reads: CASSSQSGTGAYEQYF. CDR3 DNA: TGTGCCAGCAGCTCGCAGTCAGGGACAGGGGCCTACGAGCAGTACTTC.